This entry features one TCR beta chain sequence. V lost 4 bases, J lost 5 bases, and 11 bases stayed unmatched. The CDR3 covers 15 residues. Germline lookup yields CDR1 SGHRS and CDR2 YFSETQ. These data belong to a study of blood T cell repertoires in COVID-19. About the study: Both acute and convalescent COVID-19 samples were obtained from the United States, Italy and Spain.

Per the original data handling: Amplified reference gene primers provided the basis for estimating nucleated cell counts. Data came from immunoSEQ multiplex PCR; TCRdb stores just in-frame clones and leaves some out. V, J and clone size are taken as reported in that table, and D and trimming were inferred from the DNA itself. The sample lists 80,000 or so clones, more than 75% occurring once. The sample comprised peripheral blood. This clonotype was obtained from a man aged 60 to 69 with acute or convalescent COVID-19. This rearrangement joins TRBV5-1 to TRBJ1-1, with 7 bases fitting TRBD1. CDR3 coding DNA: TGCGCCAGCAGCGTCCCGACAGGGATAGGGACTGAAGCTTTCTTT. Encoded protein: CASSVPTGIGTEAFF. The full variable domain, rest sourced from reference TRBV5-1 and TRBJ1-1, is KAGVTQTPRYLIKTRGQQVTLSCSPISGHRSVSWYQQTPGQGLQFLFEYFSETQRNKGNFPGRFSGRQFSNSRSEMNVSTLELGDSALYLCASSVPTGIGTEAFFGQGTRLTVV.